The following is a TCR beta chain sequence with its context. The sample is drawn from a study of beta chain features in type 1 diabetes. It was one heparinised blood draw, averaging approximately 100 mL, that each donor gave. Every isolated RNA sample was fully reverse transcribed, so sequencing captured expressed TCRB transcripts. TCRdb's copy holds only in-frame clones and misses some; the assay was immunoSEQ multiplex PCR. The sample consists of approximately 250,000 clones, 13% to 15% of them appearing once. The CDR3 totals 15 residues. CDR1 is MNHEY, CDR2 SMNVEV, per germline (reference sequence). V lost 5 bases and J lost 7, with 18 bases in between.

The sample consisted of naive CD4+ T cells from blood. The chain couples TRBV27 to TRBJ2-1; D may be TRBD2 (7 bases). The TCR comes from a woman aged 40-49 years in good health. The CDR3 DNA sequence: TGTGCCAGCAGTCCTACCGACAGGCGGGGGAATGAGCAGTTCTTC. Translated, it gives CASSPTDRRGNEQFF.